The T cell receptor (beta chain) under discussion was sequenced for a study of T cells in Graves' hyperthyroidism and ophthalmopathy. Amplification targeted TCR beta CDR3 regions from RNA transcripts. When the TCR CDR3 underwent first-round RT-PCR, the HTBI primer set was used. Each CDR3 protein is one row after TCRdb ran MiXCR on the multiplex PCR reads. The sample contains hundreds of thousands of distinct CDR3 sequences, about 14% of which appear only once. V shed 3 bases and J shed 8 bases, with 8 bases lying between them. The CDR3 is 12 amino acids. Per the germline V gene, CDR1 is ENHRY and CDR2 is SYGVKD.

The sequence came from a man between 18 and 29 years old with Graves' ophthalmopathy. The sequencing sample was made of blood. The chain links TRBV10-3 to TRBJ2-1; D might be TRBD2 (5 bases). The chain's CDR3 is CAISDGGDEQFF. The DNA for the CDR3 is TGTGCCATCAGTGACGGAGGCGATGAGCAGTTCTTC.